This TCR beta chain was sequenced during a study of blood T cell repertoires in COVID-19. Background on the study: In each case, the material was cDNA or gDNA derived from T cells, B-cell-depleted T cells, or PBMCs.

Source study methods: It was from reference gene primer amplification that nucleated cell counts were estimated. Some clones are missing from TCRdb's copy, which holds only in-frame ones; the method was immunoSEQ multiplex PCR. The D gene and trimming were derived from the DNA, and the V and J assignments and clone size from that table. The sample consists of approximately 290,000 clones, roughly 91% of them appearing once. The count of this clone is one. J was trimmed by 2 bases and V by 1 base; bases with no gene match: 1. Per the germline V gene, CDR1 is GTSNPN and CDR2 is SVGIG (reference sequence). The CDR3 sequence is 14 residues long.

Sequenced: peripheral blood. The V and J genes are TRBV30 and TRBJ2-3, with 9 bases matching TRBD1. The sequence was obtained from a man aged 25 to 40 with acute or convalescent COVID-19. The CDR3 DNA sequence: TGTGCCTGGAGTGACAGGGGGCTCACAGATACGCAGTATTTT. This translates into CAWSDRGLTDTQYF.